The following is a TCR beta chain sequence with its context. Its antigen remains unidentified. Reverse transcription of roughly 0.5 to 1 ug RNA used random hexamers. MiXCR, run by TCRdb on the immunoSEQ multiplex PCR reads, gives a single entry per CDR3 protein. The sample includes about 130,000 distinct CDR3 sequences, 85% to 95% of them seen just once. The sample is drawn from a study of CD8 T cells in Susac syndrome. Sequencing of TCR beta, carried out with a high-throughput approach, was applied to CD8+ and CD4+ T cells from the blood. Negative isolation was used for CD8+ and CD4+ T cells, and FACS enrichment was applied to TEMRA cells. This CDR3 contains 16 residues. CDR1 SQVTM and CDR2 ANQGSEA come from the germline V gene. Trimming shortened V by 3 bases and J by 3 bases, and 20 bases separated the two germline ends. Study-wide results and caveats: In its TCR sequencing and HLA analysis, the study acknowledged that the number of individuals was relatively small.

The V call is TRBV29-1, the J call TRBJ1-1; D might be TRBD1 (5 bases). This sequence originates from a human donor with multiple sclerosis. The specimen sequenced was CD8+ T cells from PBMCs. CDR3 nucleotides: TGCAGCGTTGATACCCGGGGCAGGGCGATGGACACTGAAGCTTTCTTT. This sequence encodes CSVDTRGRAMDTEAFF.